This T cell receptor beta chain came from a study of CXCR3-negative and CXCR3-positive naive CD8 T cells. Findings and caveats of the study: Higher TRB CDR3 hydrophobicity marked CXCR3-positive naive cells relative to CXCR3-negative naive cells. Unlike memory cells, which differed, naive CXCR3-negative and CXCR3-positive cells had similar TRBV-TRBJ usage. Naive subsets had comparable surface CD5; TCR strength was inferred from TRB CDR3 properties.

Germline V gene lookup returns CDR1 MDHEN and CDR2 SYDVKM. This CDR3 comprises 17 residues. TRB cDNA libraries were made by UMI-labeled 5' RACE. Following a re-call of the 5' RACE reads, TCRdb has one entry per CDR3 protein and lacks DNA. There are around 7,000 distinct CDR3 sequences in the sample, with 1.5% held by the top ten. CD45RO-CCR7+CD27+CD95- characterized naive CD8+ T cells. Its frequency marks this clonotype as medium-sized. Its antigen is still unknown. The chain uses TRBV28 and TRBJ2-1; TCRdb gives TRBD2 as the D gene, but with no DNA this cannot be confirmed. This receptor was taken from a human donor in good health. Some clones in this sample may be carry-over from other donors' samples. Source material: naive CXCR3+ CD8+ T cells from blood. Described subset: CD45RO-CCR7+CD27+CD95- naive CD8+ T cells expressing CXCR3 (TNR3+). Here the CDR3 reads CASSYPEGGLSYNEQFF.